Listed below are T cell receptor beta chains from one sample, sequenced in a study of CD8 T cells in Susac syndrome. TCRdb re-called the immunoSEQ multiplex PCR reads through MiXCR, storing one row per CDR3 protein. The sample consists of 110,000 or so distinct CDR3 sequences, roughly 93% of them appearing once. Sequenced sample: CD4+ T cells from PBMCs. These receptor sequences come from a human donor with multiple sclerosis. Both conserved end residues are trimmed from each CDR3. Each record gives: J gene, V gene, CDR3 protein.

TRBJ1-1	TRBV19	ASSIGGARAGRNTEAF
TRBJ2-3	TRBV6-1	ASSGATSGFSTDTQY
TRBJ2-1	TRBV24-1	ATSDVPRGAPNEQF
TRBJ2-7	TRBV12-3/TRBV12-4	ASSFVGYEQY
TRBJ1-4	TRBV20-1	SRGAVINEKLF
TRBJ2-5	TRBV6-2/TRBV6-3	ASSDLYSGGGETQY
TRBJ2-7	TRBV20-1	SASFRGGWEGNSYEQY
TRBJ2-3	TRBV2	ASSVSSGGGTQY
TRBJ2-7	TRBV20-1	SATGTGGFYEQY
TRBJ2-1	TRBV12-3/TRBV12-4	ASNREAGGVLYNEQF
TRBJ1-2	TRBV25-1	ASSEVGGQGHYGYT
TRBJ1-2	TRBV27	ASSSLRGNYGYT
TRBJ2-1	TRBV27	ASSPKVSGGAWRNEQF